This T cell receptor beta chain appears in the sequencing data of a study of beta chain features in type 1 diabetes. What was sequenced were expressed TCRB transcripts, since all of the isolated RNA had been reverse transcribed. Repertoires were generated with immunoSEQ multiplex PCR, while TCRdb's copy carries only in-frame clones and drops some. The data contain about 930,000 clones, roughly 16% of them singletons. This clone was observed a handful of times. V lost 4 bases and J lost 1, with 11 bases in between. Germline values: CDR1 SGHNT, CDR2 YYREEE (reference sequence). The CDR3 covers 14 residues.

This receptor was obtained from a woman aged 18-29 years in good health. Material for sequencing was naive CD4+ T cells from blood. The chain employs TRBV5-4 and TRBJ2-5; D ambiguous. CDR3 loop: CASSRTPLQETQYF. The CDR3 DNA follows: TGTGCCAGCAGCCGAACCCCGCTCCAAGAGACCCAGTACTTC.